Detailed here is one TCR beta chain. The data were obtained in a study of OX40 agonist ivuxolimab in advanced cancers. Autoimmune disease history or systemic immunosuppression led to patients being barred. The protocol was immunoSEQ multiplex PCR, while the TCRdb copy is restricted to in-frame clones and leaves out a portion. The table records about 110,000 clones, approximately 90% of them present only once. This CDR3 region has 11 residues. Germline CDR1 reads SGHAT; CDR2 reads FQNNGV. V dropped 3 bases and J dropped 10 bases, with 9 bases sitting between them. V usage is TRBV11-2 and J usage is TRBJ1-1; D is unresolved. The source was CD4+ or CD8+ T cells sorted from blood, collected in a trial of the OX40 agonist ivuxolimab. This TCR was sampled from an adult with an advanced solid tumor such as melanoma, head and neck, liver or kidney cancer. Here the CDR3 reads CASSLGSRAFF. The CDR3 DNA is TGTGCCAGCAGCTTGGGGTCTCGAGCTTTCTTT.